One TCR beta chain is described in this entry. Antigen: not known. This specimen comes from a study of T cell responses to AZD1222 COVID-19 vaccine. Study summary: Whether given at about 4 or about 12 weeks, second doses were pooled.

Germline V gene data show CDR1 as SGDLS and CDR2 as YYNGEE. The trim removed 0 bases at V and 9 bases at J, leaving 9 bases unmatched. The length of the CDR3 is 16 residues. General observations from the study: Spike-wide coverage was observed for vaccine-associated CD4 TCRs, with dominant responses at 160-218 and 743-854. Donors were chiefly white British, with a greater number of females, and clonal diversity was perhaps underestimated.

The table came from immunoSEQ multiplex PCR; TCRdb's copy has only in-frame clones and leaves some out. This table holds 110,000 or so clones, about 89% found once. The origin of this receptor is an adult in good health. Sequences were derived from peripheral blood, sampled on day 0 of AZD1222 vaccination. The chain employs TRBV9 and TRBJ2-1; 10 bases are a match to TRBD2. The CDR3 spells CASSVASGGPGGEQFF. As DNA, the CDR3 is TGTGCCAGCAGCGTAGCTAGCGGGGGCCCGGGTGGTGAGCAGTTCTTC.